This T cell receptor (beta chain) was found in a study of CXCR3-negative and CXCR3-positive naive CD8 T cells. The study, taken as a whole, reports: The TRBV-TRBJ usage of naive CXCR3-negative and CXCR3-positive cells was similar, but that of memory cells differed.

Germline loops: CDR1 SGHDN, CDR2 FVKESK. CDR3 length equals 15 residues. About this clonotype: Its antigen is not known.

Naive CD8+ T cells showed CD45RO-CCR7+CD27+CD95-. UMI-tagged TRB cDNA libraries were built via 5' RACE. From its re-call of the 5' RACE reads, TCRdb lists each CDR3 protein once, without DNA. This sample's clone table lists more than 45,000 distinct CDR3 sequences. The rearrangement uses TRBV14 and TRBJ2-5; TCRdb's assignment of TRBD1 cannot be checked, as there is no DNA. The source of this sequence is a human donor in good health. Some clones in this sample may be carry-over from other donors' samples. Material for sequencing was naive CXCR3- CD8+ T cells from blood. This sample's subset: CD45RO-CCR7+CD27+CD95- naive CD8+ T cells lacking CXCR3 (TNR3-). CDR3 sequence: CASSQAQGVGETQYF.